The 10 T cell receptor beta chains listed next were all sequenced from one sample in a study of CD8 T cells in ankylosing spondylitis. Antigens of these TCRs are unknown. Using its own MiXCR run on the 5' RACE reads, TCRdb lists one record per CDR3 protein. Of about 440,000 distinct CDR3 sequences listed, 17% are singletons. Study-level findings and limits: What seemed typical of ankylosing spondylitis blood was a TCR beta motif built from fewer than ten highly homologous variants.

Sequencing was performed on blood, either unsorted or a sorted T cell fraction (not recorded which). The receptors originated from a male donor with ankylosing spondylitis.

This clonotype was detected many times. V is TRBV20-1 and J is TRBJ1-1, with TRBD1 matching over 8 bases. CDR1 is DFQATT, CDR2 SNEGSKA, per germline (reference sequence). The CDR3 runs 17 residues. V gave up 1 base and J gave up 1 base; unmatched junction bases: 11. The CDR3 region has the DNA TGCAGTGCTAGAGGGGGGCTCCGGGACAGGCGGAACACTGAAGCTTTCTTT. Amino acid sequence: CSARGGLRDRRNTEAFF.

This clonotype was observed a few times. This chain joins TRBV6-1 and TRBJ1-1, with 10 bases that match TRBD1. The CDR3 length is 14 residues. Unmatched junction bases numbered 4, after V lost 4 bases and J lost 5 bases. CDR1 MNHNS and CDR2 SASEGT come from the germline V gene. Here the CDR3 reads CASSAGTGVTEAFF. The CDR3 nucleotides read TGTGCCAGCAGTGCCGGGACAGGGGTGACTGAAGCTTTCTTT.

The chain joins TRBV28 to TRBJ2-1; D perhaps matches TRBD1 (5 bases). This CDR3 region has 15 residues. Trimming stripped 5 bases from V and 12 bases from J, with 23 bases between. CDR1 and CDR2 from the germline V gene are MDHEN and SYDVKM. The CDR3 is CASSLGQGALGWQFF. In DNA, the CDR3 is TGTGCCAGCAGTCTTGGACAAGGGGCATTGGGGTGGCAGTTCTTC.

The chain couples TRBV10-3 to TRBJ1-1, with a weak D call TRBD1 (5 bases). This CDR3 spans 16 amino acids. Looked up from germline, CDR1 is ENHRY and CDR2 is SYGVKD. V lost 0 bases and J lost 2, with 13 bases in between. CDR3 DNA sequence: TGTGCCATCAGTGAGTCCCGGGACGGAACTAACACTGAAGCTTTCTTT. This codes for CAISESRDGTNTEAFF.

This chain connects TRBV6-5 to TRBJ1-1; 10 nucleotides match TRBD1. This CDR3 spans 15 amino acids. Germline trimming cut 4 bases from V and 5 bases from J; bases unmatched to any gene: 7. Germline V gene sequence: CDR1 MNHEY, CDR2 SVGAGI. Here the CDR3 reads CASSSRDRGQTEAFF. The CDR3 DNA reads as TGTGCCAGCAGTTCGAGAGACAGGGGGCAGACTGAAGCTTTCTTT.

Turning to this clonotype: Sequence at one end of the junction differs from germline and may be a read error. The CDR3 region is CASSPPTGSSGYTF. The DNA for the CDR3 is TGTGCTAGCAGTCCTCCGACAGGTTCTTCGGGCTACACCTTC. J is TRBJ1-2 and V is TRBV6-1, with TRBD1 as a possible D gene (6 bases). The CDR3 covers 14 residues. Germline values: CDR1 MNHNS, CDR2 SASEGT.

The chain employs TRBV2 and TRBJ1-3; TRBD1 is a possible D gene (5 bases). The V and J ends lost 2 bases and 4 bases respectively, with 9 bases between them. Germline assignment: CDR1 SNHLY and CDR2 FYNNEI. The CDR3 contains 14 residues. Written as DNA, the CDR3 is TGTGCCAGCAGTGAACTGGGGCGGGGAAACACCATATATTTT. This encodes CASSELGRGNTIYF.

This clonotype showed up many times. The rearrangement joins TRBV11-2 to TRBJ1-1, with D perhaps matching TRBD1 (6 bases). Looked up from germline, CDR1 is SGHAT and CDR2 is FQNNGV. The CDR3 sequence is 13 residues long. The V end was cut by 6 bases, the J end by 11 bases, with 19 bases between. The CDR3 bases are TGTGCCAGCAGTCCCACAGGGAGCTGGGGGGCTTTCTTT. Amino acid sequence: CASSPTGSWGAFF.

This chain links TRBV20-1 with TRBJ1-1, with D perhaps TRBD1 (5 bases). Germline lookup yields CDR1 DFQATT and CDR2 SNEGSKA (reference sequence). V shed 0 bases and J shed 0 bases, with 17 bases lying between them. This CDR3 has 17 residues. The CDR3 DNA follows: TGCAGTGCTAGAGATCTCGGTCGCGGGGGTATGAACACTGAAGCTTTCTTT. Translating it yields CSARDLGRGGMNTEAFF.

The V call is TRBV7-2, the J call TRBJ2-7; D tentatively reads TRBD1 or TRBD2 (5 bases each). The V gene lost 1 base and the J gene lost 2 bases, with 12 bases spanning the gap. Germline V gives CDR1 SGHTA, CDR2 FQGNSA. This CDR3 has 15 residues. The CDR3 sequence: CASSLGGASAYEQYF. The CDR3 DNA follows: TGTGCCAGCAGCTTAGGAGGGGCCTCAGCCTACGAGCAGTACTTC.